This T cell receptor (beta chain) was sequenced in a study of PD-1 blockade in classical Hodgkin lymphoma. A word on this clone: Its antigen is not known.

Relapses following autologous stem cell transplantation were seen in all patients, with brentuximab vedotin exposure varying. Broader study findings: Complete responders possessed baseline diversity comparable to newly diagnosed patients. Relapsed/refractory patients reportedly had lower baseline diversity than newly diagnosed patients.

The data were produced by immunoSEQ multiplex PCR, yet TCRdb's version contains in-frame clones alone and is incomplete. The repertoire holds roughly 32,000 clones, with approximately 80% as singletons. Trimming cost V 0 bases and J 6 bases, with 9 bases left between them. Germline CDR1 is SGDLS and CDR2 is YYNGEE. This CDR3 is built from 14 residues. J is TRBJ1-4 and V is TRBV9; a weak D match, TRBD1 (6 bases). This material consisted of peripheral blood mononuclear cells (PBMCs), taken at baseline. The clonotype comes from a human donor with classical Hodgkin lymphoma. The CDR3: CASSVGGADEKLFF. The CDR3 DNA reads TGTGCCAGCAGCGTAGGGGGGGCAGATGAAAAACTGTTTTTT.